The 27 T cell receptor beta chains below were found in one sample sequenced in a study of cytomegalovirus exposure and HLA in healthy donors. The repertoire was sequenced with immunoSEQ multiplex PCR; TCRdb's copy has only in-frame clones and lacks some. The repertoire holds 150,000 to 200,000 clones, with roughly 80% as singletons. The sequencing sample was made of PBMCs. These receptor sequences come from a woman younger than 30 in good health and CMV-seropositive.

The gene calls are TRBV2 and TRBJ1-1; D is unresolved. CDR3 length equals 12 residues. V lost 10 bases and J lost 4, with 13 bases in between. Germline lookup yields CDR1 SNHLY and CDR2 FYNNEI. The CDR3 sequence is CAILRGGTEAFF. For the CDR3, the DNA is TGTGCCATACTACGGGGTGGCACTGAAGCTTTCTTT. Looking up the rest from reference TRBV2 and TRBJ1-1 gives the full variable domain: EPEVTQTPSHQVTQMGQEVILRCVPISNHLYFYWYRQILGQKVEFLVSFYNNEISEKSEIFDDQFSVERPDGSNFTLKIRSTKLEDSAMYFCAILRGGTEAFFGQGTRLTVV.

The CDR3 protein is CASIGGGARGETQYF. CDR3 DNA: TGTGCCAGCATCGGAGGGGGCGCGCGAGGAGAGACCCAGTACTTC. The chain joins TRBV6-5 to TRBJ2-5; a weak D match, TRBD1 (7 bases). The germline gives CDR1 MNHEY, CDR2 SVGAGI. With 7 bases removed from V and 4 bases from J, the gap between germline ends came to 19 bases. This CDR3 has 15 amino acids.

The chain employs TRBV7-9 and TRBJ2-1; D is perhaps TRBD2 (6 bases). The CDR3 contains 16 residues. The V gene's germline CDR1 is SEHNR and CDR2 FQNEAQ (reference sequence). Between the trimmed V and J ends, which lost 0 bases and 7 bases, there was a span of 16 bases. The CDR3 region has the DNA TGTGCCAGCAGCTTAGCGGAGGGAAGAGTGGGAAATGAGCAGTTCTTC. Translation: CASSLAEGRVGNEQFF.

V and J are TRBV4-2 and TRBJ2-1; 8 nucleotides agree with TRBD2. The germline gives CDR1 LGHNA, CDR2 YNFKEQ. J gave up 7 bases and V 1 base, and 6 bases lay outside the gene matches. The CDR3 has 15 residues. The CDR3 sequence is CASSQAGGLGNEQFF. CDR3 sequence (DNA): TGTGCCAGCAGCCAAGCGGGGGGGTTGGGGAATGAGCAGTTCTTC.

The chain couples TRBV27 to TRBJ1-1; maybe TRBD1 (5 bases). Germline assignment: CDR1 MNHEY and CDR2 SMNVEV (reference sequence). The CDR3 runs 12 residues. V was shortened by 8 bases and J by 4 bases, with 11 bases between the two germline ends. The CDR3 DNA is TGTGCCAGCGGACCAGGGCTCACTGAAGCTTTCTTT. This sequence encodes CASGPGLTEAFF.

The V gene is TRBV19, the J gene TRBJ1-6; possible D gene TRBD1, 5 bases. With 3 bases removed from V and 11 bases from J, the gap between germline ends came to 14 bases. In germline, CDR1 is LNHDA, CDR2 SQIVND (reference sequence). The CDR3 covers 14 residues. In DNA, the CDR3 is TGTGCCAGTAGTATTCGCCAGGGAAACGCACCCCTCCACTTT. Its translation is CASSIRQGNAPLHF.

This clone occurred once. The chain recombines TRBV11-2 with TRBJ1-2; TRBD1 might be the D (6 bases). V was shortened by 9 bases and J by 4 bases, with 15 bases between the two germline ends. Germline CDR1 is SGHAT and CDR2 is FQNNGV. CDR3 length equals 13 residues. The CDR3 nucleotides read TGTGCCAGTCAGGGGAGCGACGGCTATGGCTACACCTTC. It encodes CASQGSDGYGYTF. The whole variable domain, filled in from reference TRBV11-2 and TRBJ1-2, reads EAGVAQSPRYKIIEKRQSVAFWCNPISGHATLYWYQQILGQGPKLLIQFQNNGVVDDSQLPKDRFSAERLKGVDSTLKIQPAKLEDSAVYLCASQGSDGYGYTFGSGTRLTVV.

The chain employs TRBV7-2 and TRBJ2-7, with TRBD2 identical over 8 bases. J was trimmed by 3 bases and V by 4 bases; bases with no gene match: 11. The CDR3 has 16 amino acids. Looked up from germline, CDR1 is SGHTA and CDR2 is FQGNSA. CDR3 protein: CASSWRPGGGIYEQYF. The CDR3, as DNA: TGTGCCAGCAGCTGGAGACCGGGAGGGGGAATCTACGAGCAGTACTTC.

This clone turned up a few times. A read error may account for a junction end that differs from germline. The rearrangement joins TRBV5-4 to TRBJ1-2, with TRBD1 matching over 10 bases. In germline, CDR1 is SGHNT, CDR2 YYREEE (reference sequence). The CDR3 is 13 amino acids. This CDR3 is CAGRQGAGYGYTF. CDR3 sequence (DNA): TGTGCCGGCAGACAGGGGGCGGGATATGGCTACACCTTC. The variable domain in full, with the rest retrieved from reference TRBV5-4 and TRBJ1-2, is ETGVTQSPTHLIKTRGQQVTLRCSSQSGHNTVSWYQQALGQGPQFIFQYYREEENGRGNFPPRFSGLQFPNYSSELNVNALELDDSALYLCAGRQGAGYGYTFGSGTRLTVV.

The V gene is TRBV6-5, the J gene TRBJ2-7, with TRBD2 matching over 8 bases. Germline V CDR1 and CDR2: MNHEY, SVGAGI. The CDR3 runs to 15 residues. The V segment lost 0 bases and the J segment 2 bases; nucleotides outside the gene matches: 3. The CDR3, as DNA: TGTGCCAGCAGTTACTCAAGCGGGGGCACCTACGAGCAGTACTTC. Translation: CASSYSSGGTYEQYF.

This chain connects TRBV13 to TRBJ1-1; a weak D match, TRBD1 (6 bases). There are 12 residues in the CDR3. The V gene's germline CDR1 is PRHDT and CDR2 FYEKMQ (reference sequence). With 5 bases removed from V and 6 bases from J, the gap between germline ends came to 10 bases. In DNA form, the CDR3 reads TGTGCCAGCAGCCCCGGGACATCTGAAGCTTTCTTT. Its protein product is CASSPGTSEAFF.

In DNA form, the CDR3 reads TGTGCCAGCAGCGTCGCGGCAAGCGGGGGCTACGAGCAGTACTTC. Protein product: CASSVAASGGYEQYF. This sequence joins TRBV9 and TRBJ2-7; 8 bases align to TRBD2. The CDR3 totals 15 residues. J lost 3 bases, V lost 2 bases, and 7 bases had no gene match. Germline values: CDR1 SGDLS, CDR2 YYNGEE. Full variable domain (remainder filled in from reference TRBV9 and TRBJ2-7): DSGVTQTPKHLITATGQRVTLRCSPRSGDLSVYWYQQSLDQGLQFLIQYYNGEERAKGNILERFSAQQFPDLHSELNLSSLELGDSALYFCASSVAASGGYEQYFGPGTRLTVT.

The gene calls are TRBV18 and TRBJ2-1; TRBD1 aligns across 9 bases. V gave up 5 bases and J gave up 9 bases; unmatched junction bases: 11. CDR3 length equals 15 residues. The germline CDR1 and CDR2 sequences are KGHSH and LQKENI. The DNA of the CDR3 is TGTGCCAGCTCAGCGCCGGGACAGGGAGCCGCTGAGCAGTTCTTC. Translating it yields CASSAPGQGAAEQFF.

J is TRBJ1-2 and V is TRBV2; 8 bases are shared with TRBD1. The CDR3 consists of 14 residues. Trimming at V came to 8 bases and at J to 1 base, leaving 6 bases not matched to a gene. Germline loops: CDR1 SNHLY, CDR2 FYNNEI. The CDR3 DNA follows: TGTGCCAGCCGGGACAGGCGAAATAACTATGGCTACACCTTC. It translates to CASRDRRNNYGYTF.

The chain uses TRBV30 and TRBJ2-1; TRBD1 matches 8 bases. CDR1 is GTSNPN and CDR2 is SVGIG in the germline V gene (reference sequence). With 8 bases clipped from V and 3 bases from J, the junction kept 12 bases outside the gene matches. The CDR3 consists of 15 residues. Here the CDR3 reads CARRAPGGLYNEQFF. The CDR3 bases are TGTGCCCGAAGGGCCCCAGGGGGCCTCTACAATGAGCAGTTCTTC.

V gene TRBV27 combines with J gene TRBJ2-2; 10 positions match TRBD2. In germline, CDR1 is MNHEY, CDR2 SMNVEV (reference sequence). The length of the CDR3 is 17 residues. Unmatched junction bases numbered 9, after V lost 3 bases and J lost 5 bases. The CDR3 spells CASSFSQAGGPTGELFF. In DNA form, the CDR3 reads TGTGCCAGCAGTTTTTCCCAAGCGGGGGGGCCTACCGGGGAGCTGTTTTTT.

Only a few counts were recorded for this clone. The chain recombines TRBV13 with TRBJ2-7, with 8 positions matching TRBD1. CDR3 length: 14 residues. CDR1 and CDR2 (germline): PRHDT, FYEKMQ (reference sequence). The trim removed 4 bases at V and 6 bases at J, leaving 8 bases unmatched. The CDR3 DNA sequence: TGTGCCAGCAGCTCCGGACAGGGACAAAGCGAGCAGTACTTC. This codes for CASSSGQGQSEQYF.

The chain combines TRBV9 with TRBJ1-3; D possibly corresponds to TRBD1 (5 bases). The germline V and J ends were trimmed by 1 base and 4 bases, with 6 bases remaining between them. Germline V gene data show CDR1 as SGDLS and CDR2 as YYNGEE. The CDR3 spans 13 residues. CDR3 sequence reads: CASSVRGGNTIYF. The CDR3, as DNA: TGTGCCAGCAGCGTAAGGGGAGGAAACACCATATATTTT.

The chain links TRBV5-4 to TRBJ1-6, with D hard to call. V was trimmed by 0 bases and J by 7 bases, leaving 11 bases between them. This CDR3 contains 15 residues. CDR1 and CDR2 (germline): SGHNT, YYREEE (reference sequence). For the CDR3, the DNA is TGTGCCAGCAGCTTGGGTGAGGTACTCAATTCACCCCTCCACTTT. It codes for CASSLGEVLNSPLHF.

The genes are TRBV18 and TRBJ2-7; 8 bases agree with TRBD1. Germline values: CDR1 KGHSH, CDR2 LQKENI. The CDR3 runs to 14 residues. The V segment lost 4 bases and the J segment 6 bases; nucleotides outside the gene matches: 8. The CDR3 is CASSQGQGAGEQYF. The CDR3, as DNA: TGTGCCAGCTCACAAGGACAGGGCGCGGGCGAGCAGTACTTC.

The V and J genes are TRBV6-1 and TRBJ2-7, with a possible D match to TRBD1 (5 bases). The CDR3 has 13 amino acids. V dropped 10 bases and J dropped 4 bases, with 17 bases sitting between them. CDR1 is MNHNS, CDR2 SASEGT, per germline. In DNA form, the CDR3 reads TGTGCCACCTTACTTACAGGTCTTTACGAGCAGTACTTC. Residues: CATLLTGLYEQYF.

The V call is TRBV27, the J call TRBJ2-3, with D tentatively TRBD2 (5 bases). The CDR3 is 14 amino acids. Deletions cut 3 bases from V and 2 bases from J, with 9 bases between. The germline V gene encodes CDR1 MNHEY and CDR2 SMNVEV (reference sequence). CDR3: CASSLGAATDTQYF. CDR3 nucleotide sequence: TGTGCCAGCAGTTTGGGAGCGGCCACAGATACGCAGTATTTT.

The rearrangement uses TRBV5-1 and TRBJ1-1; 9 bases are shared with TRBD1. CDR1 is SGHRS, CDR2 YFSETQ, per germline. This CDR3 is built from 14 residues. J was trimmed by 4 bases and V by 4 bases; bases with no gene match: 5. The CDR3 loop reads CASSTGQGRTEAFF. The CDR3 DNA sequence: TGCGCCAGCAGCACAGGACAGGGGCGCACTGAAGCTTTCTTT.

CDR3 nucleotides: TGCGCCAGCAGCCTCCCGGGTGGCGAGCAGTACTTC. This gives the protein CASSLPGGEQYF. This chain joins TRBV4-1 and TRBJ2-7; no clear D. This CDR3 spans 12 amino acids. Germline CDR1 is MGHRA and CDR2 is YSYEKL. Deletions cut 4 bases from V and 6 bases from J, with 10 bases between.

The chain couples TRBV9 to TRBJ1-3, with TRBD1 identical over 8 bases. In germline, CDR1 is SGDLS, CDR2 YYNGEE. This CDR3 spans 16 amino acids. The V and J ends lost 4 bases and 4 bases, in that order; junction bases with no gene match: 10. The CDR3 sequence: CASSQRQGAQGNTIYF. CDR3 nucleotide sequence: TGTGCCAGCAGCCAGCGGCAGGGGGCACAAGGAAACACCATATATTTT.

CDR3 sequence reads: CASSLSQANYGYTF. CDR3 DNA sequence: TGTGCCAGCAGCTTGTCGCAGGCTAACTATGGCTACACCTTC. This sequence joins TRBV5-4 and TRBJ1-2; no clear D gene. From germline, CDR1 is SGHNT and CDR2 YYREEE (reference sequence). The CDR3 is made up of 14 amino acids. V was pared by 1 base and J by 0 bases, with 7 bases between.

The chain employs TRBV4-2 and TRBJ1-1; D is unclear. From germline, CDR1 is LGHNA and CDR2 YNFKEQ. This CDR3 is built from 14 residues. The V end lost 4 bases, the J end lost 8 bases, and 17 bases lay between the germline ends. CDR3 loop: CASSRPGAREEAFF. DNA for the CDR3: TGTGCCAGCAGCCGACCGGGAGCAAGGGAGGAAGCTTTCTTT.